This T cell receptor beta chain was identified during a study of shared clonotypes between healthy human individuals. Trimming removed 8 bases at V and 8 bases at J, with 16 bases between. This CDR3 has 13 amino acids. The germline V gene encodes CDR1 SNHLY and CDR2 FYNNEI. Naive-designated CD8 cells lacked CD45RO, were positively enriched for CCR7, and omitted terminally differentiated effector memory CD45RA+ cells. Using immunoSEQ multiplex PCR, the repertoire was profiled, and TCRdb retains in-frame clones only, with some absent. This table has fewer than 850,000 clones, 90% to 97% appearing once.

Source material: naive CD8+ T cells sorted from blood. This clonotype was sampled from a man aged 25-45 years in good health. The genes are TRBV2 and TRBJ2-4; D is unresolved. Written as DNA, the CDR3 is TGTGCCAGCTGCGGTGGCCTGGTTGACATTCAGTACTTC. Protein sequence: CASCGGLVDIQYF.